These 4 T cell receptor beta chains originate from one sample sequenced in a study of CD8 T cells in ankylosing spondylitis. TCRdb reanalysed the 5' RACE reads using MiXCR and keeps one entry per CDR3 protein. This sample yields a few hundred thousand distinct CDR3 sequences, of which 9.5% to 15% are seen a single time; approximately 6.2% belongs to the top ten. Antigens of these TCRs are unknown. Study observations and caveats: Seemingly characteristic of ankylosing spondylitis blood was a TCR beta motif consisting of about 8 highly homologous variants.

Sequencing was carried out using blood, either unsorted or a sorted T cell fraction (not recorded which). Every receptor here comes from a male donor with ankylosing spondylitis.

In its sample, this clonotype was seen many times. The chain employs TRBV7-2 and TRBJ2-1; D may be TRBD2 (5 bases). Germline CDR1 and CDR2: SGHTA and FQGNSA. Trimming cost V 0 bases and J 7 bases, with 10 bases left between them. CDR3 length: 14 amino acids. CDR3 sequence reads: CASSLAGSSNEQFF. In nucleotides, the CDR3 is TGTGCCAGCAGCTTAGCGGGGAGCTCGAATGAGCAGTTCTTC.

J is TRBJ2-7 and V is TRBV18, with 9 bases that match TRBD1. This CDR3 has 14 amino acids. V trimming: 5 bases; J trimming: 7 bases; junction bases outside the gene matches: 9. Germline V gene data show CDR1 as KGHSH and CDR2 as LQKENI. The CDR3: CASSGPGQGGEQYV. Here the CDR3 DNA reads TGTGCCAGCTCAGGACCGGGACAGGGTGGGGAGCAGTACGTC.

This clonotype was seen a few times. The CDR3 DNA sequence: TGTGCCAGCAGCTTAGTAAAGCGCGTTGGGGGTGGGACTGAAGCTTTCTTT. Protein sequence: CASSLVKRVGGGTEAFF. The rearrangement links TRBV7-2 to TRBJ1-1; tentative D call: TRBD1 (5 bases). Per the germline V gene, CDR1 is SGHTA and CDR2 is FQGNSA. The CDR3 has 17 amino acids. The V and J ends lost 1 base and 5 bases respectively, with 20 bases between them.

This clonotype was counted between two and nine times. The V gene is TRBV20-1, the J gene TRBJ1-5; D gene uncertain. This CDR3 contains 13 residues. V was shortened by 1 base and J by 4 bases, with 8 bases between the two germline ends. CDR1 is DFQATT and CDR2 is SNEGSKA in the germline V gene (reference sequence). CDR3 sequence reads: CSARAPLNQPQHF. Here the CDR3 DNA reads TGCAGTGCTAGAGCGCCGTTAAATCAGCCCCAGCATTTT.